Described below is a single T cell receptor beta chain sequence and its context. The antigen remains unidentified. This sample was taken from a study of T cell responses to AZD1222 COVID-19 vaccine. Only in-frame clones appear in the TCRdb table, and some are missing; sequencing was by immunoSEQ multiplex PCR. This table holds around 180,000 clones, around 92% found once. The study's findings and limits: White British donors predominated, females outnumbered males, and clonal diversity was possibly underestimated. Distributed over spike, vaccine-associated CD4 TCRs predominated at 160-218 and 743-854. No day 14 peak samples; only post-peak repertoires were characterized.

The V gene's germline CDR1 is MNHEY and CDR2 SVGEGT. The CDR3 consists of 15 residues. J gave up 4 bases and V 2 bases, and 7 bases lay outside the gene matches. The starting material was peripheral blood, obtained on day 0 of AZD1222 vaccination. This receptor was identified in an adult in good health. This chain connects TRBV6-2 or TRBV6-3 to TRBJ1-2, with 7 positions matching TRBD1. The CDR3 bases are TGTGCCAGCAGTTACCCACAGGGGTCCTCCTATGGCTACACCTTC. The encoded protein is CASSYPQGSSYGYTF.